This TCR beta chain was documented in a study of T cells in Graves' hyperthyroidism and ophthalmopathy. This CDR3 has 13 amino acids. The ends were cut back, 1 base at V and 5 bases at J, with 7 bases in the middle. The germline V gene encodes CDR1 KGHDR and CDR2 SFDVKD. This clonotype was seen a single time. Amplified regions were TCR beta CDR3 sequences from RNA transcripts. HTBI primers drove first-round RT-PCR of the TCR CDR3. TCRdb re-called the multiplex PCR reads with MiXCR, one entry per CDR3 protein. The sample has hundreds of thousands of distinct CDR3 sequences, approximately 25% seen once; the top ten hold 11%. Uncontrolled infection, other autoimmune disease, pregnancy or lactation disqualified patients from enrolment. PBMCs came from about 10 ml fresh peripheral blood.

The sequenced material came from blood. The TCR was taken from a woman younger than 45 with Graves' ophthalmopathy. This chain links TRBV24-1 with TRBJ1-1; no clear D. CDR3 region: CATSDFRATEAFF. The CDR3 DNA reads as TGTGCCACCAGTGATTTCCGAGCAACTGAAGCTTTCTTT.